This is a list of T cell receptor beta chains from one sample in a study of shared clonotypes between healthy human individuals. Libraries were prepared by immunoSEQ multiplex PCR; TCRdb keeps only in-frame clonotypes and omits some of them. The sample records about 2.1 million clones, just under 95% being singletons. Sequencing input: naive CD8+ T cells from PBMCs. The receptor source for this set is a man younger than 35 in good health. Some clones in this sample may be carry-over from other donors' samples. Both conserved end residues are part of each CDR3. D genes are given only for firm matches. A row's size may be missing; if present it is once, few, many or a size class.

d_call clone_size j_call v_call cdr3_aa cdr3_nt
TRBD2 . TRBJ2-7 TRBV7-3 CASSETSGNEQYF TGTGCCAGCAGCGAGACTAGCGGGAACGAGCAGTACTTC
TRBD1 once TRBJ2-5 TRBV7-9 CASSSLTGAKETQYF TGTGCCAGCAGCTCTTTGACAGGGGCAAAAGAGACCCAGTACTTC
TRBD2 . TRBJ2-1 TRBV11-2 CASSWGAGELANEQFF TGTGCCAGCAGCTGGGGAGCGGGAGAGCTAGCCAATGAGCAGTTCTTC
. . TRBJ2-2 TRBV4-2 CAISLSTGELFF TGTGCCATTTCACTTTCGACCGGGGAGCTGTTTTTT
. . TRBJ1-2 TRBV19 CASTPSGGAYGYTF TGTGCCAGTACTCCGTCCGGGGGCGCCTATGGCTACACCTTC
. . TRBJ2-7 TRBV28 CASSFAGLTYEQYF TGTGCCAGCAGTTTTGCGGGACTGACCTACGAGCAGTACTTC
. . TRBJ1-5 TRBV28 CASSLSRHYNSNQPQHF TGTGCCAGCAGTTTATCCCGCCATTATAATAGCAATCAGCCCCAGCATTTT
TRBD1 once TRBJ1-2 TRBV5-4 CASTSGGGITYGYTF TGTGCCAGCACCTCAGGGGGGGGCATTACCTATGGCTACACCTTC
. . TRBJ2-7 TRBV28 CASTGDHSYEQYF TGTGCCAGCACAGGGGACCACTCCTACGAGCAGTACTTC
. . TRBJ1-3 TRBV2 CASSEDGAGEGSGNTIYF TGTGCCAGCAGTGAAGATGGTGCAGGGGAAGGTTCTGGAAACACCATATATTTT
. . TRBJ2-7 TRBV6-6 CASSYLWGYEQYF TGTGCCAGCAGTTACCTCTGGGGATACGAGCAGTACTTC
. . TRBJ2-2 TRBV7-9 CASSPRQAGFYTGELFF TGTGCCAGCAGCCCGAGACAAGCAGGATTTTACACCGGGGAGCTGTTTTTT
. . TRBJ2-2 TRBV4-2 CASSQVAGKTGELFF TGTGCCAGCAGCCAAGTAGCAGGGAAAACCGGGGAGCTGTTTTTT
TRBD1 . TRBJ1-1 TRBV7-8 CASSPWTGEWASEAFF TGTGCCAGCAGCCCGTGGACAGGGGAGTGGGCATCTGAAGCTTTCTTT
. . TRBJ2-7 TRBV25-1 CASSLYRDAEQYF TGTGCCAGCAGTTTATACAGGGATGCCGAGCAGTACTTC
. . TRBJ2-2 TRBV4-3 CASSQDPIGELFF TGCGCCAGCAGCCAAGATCCTATCGGGGAGCTGTTTTTT
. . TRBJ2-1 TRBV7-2 CASSPRLVVEQFF TGTGCCAGCAGCCCGAGACTAGTGGTTGAGCAGTTCTTC
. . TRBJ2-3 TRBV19 CASSIGRGSKADTQYF TGTGCCAGTAGTATAGGCAGGGGCTCTAAGGCAGATACGCAGTATTTT
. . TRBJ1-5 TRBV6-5 CASSYGGGAKPQHF TGTGCCAGCAGTTACGGCGGGGGGGCGAAGCCCCAGCATTTT
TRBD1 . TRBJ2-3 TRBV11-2 CASSRRGGQAYTDTQYF TGTGCCAGCAGCCGGCGAGGGGGCCAGGCATACACAGATACGCAGTATTTT
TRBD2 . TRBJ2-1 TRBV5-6 CASSPEGRGQYNEQFF TGTGCCAGCAGCCCCGAGGGGAGGGGCCAATACAATGAGCAGTTCTTC
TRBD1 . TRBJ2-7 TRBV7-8 CASSLPTGLSYEQYF TGTGCCAGCAGCTTACCGACAGGGCTCTCCTACGAGCAGTACTTC
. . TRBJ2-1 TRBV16 CASSQSSNEQFF TGTGCCAGCAGCCAATCGTCGAATGAGCAGTTCTTC
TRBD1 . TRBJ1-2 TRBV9 CASSVTGTALYGYTF TGTGCCAGCAGCGTTACCGGGACAGCCCTCTATGGCTACACCTTC
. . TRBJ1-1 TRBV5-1 CASSLGQGFEMNTEAFF TGCGCCAGCAGCTTGGGGCAGGGGTTTGAGATGAACACTGAAGCTTTCTTT
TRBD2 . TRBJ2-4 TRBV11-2 CASSTDTSGLAKNIQYF TGTGCCAGCAGCACCGACACTAGCGGCCTAGCCAAAAACATTCAGTACTTC
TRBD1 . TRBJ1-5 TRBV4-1 CASSPEGQRGEPQHF TGCGCCAGCAGCCCAGAGGGACAGAGGGGAGAGCCCCAGCATTTT
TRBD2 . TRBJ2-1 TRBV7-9 CASSLAPSGYNEQFF TGTGCCAGCAGCTTAGCGCCTAGCGGCTACAATGAGCAGTTCTTC
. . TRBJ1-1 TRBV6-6 CASRIRPGRGNTEAFF TGTGCCAGCAGAATAAGACCTGGGCGGGGTAACACTGAAGCTTTCTTT
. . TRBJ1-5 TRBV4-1 CASSQARESQPQHF TGCGCCAGCAGCCAAGCCAGGGAGAGTCAGCCCCAGCATTTT
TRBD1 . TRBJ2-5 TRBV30 CAWSPTGQGLETQYF TGTGCCTGGAGTCCCACGGGACAGGGGTTAGAGACCCAGTACTTC
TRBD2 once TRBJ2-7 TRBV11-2 CASSSPTSGYEQYF TGTGCCAGCAGCTCGCCGACTAGCGGCTACGAGCAGTACTTC
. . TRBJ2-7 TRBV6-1 CASSGTTTRSYEQYF TGTGCCAGCAGTGGCACAACCACCAGGTCCTACGAGCAGTACTTC
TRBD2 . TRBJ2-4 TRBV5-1 CASSLSSSGKVKNIQYF TGCGCCAGCAGCTTGTCGTCTAGCGGGAAAGTCAAAAACATTCAGTACTTC
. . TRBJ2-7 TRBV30 CAWSFSSYEQYF TGTGCCTGGAGCTTTAGCTCCTACGAGCAGTACTTC
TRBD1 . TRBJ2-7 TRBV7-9 CASSQRDRAYEQYF TGTGCCAGCAGCCAGCGGGACAGGGCCTACGAGCAGTACTTC
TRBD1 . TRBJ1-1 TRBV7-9 CASSSPTGEAFF TGTGCCAGCAGCTCACCGACAGGGGAAGCTTTCTTT
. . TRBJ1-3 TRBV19 CASSAVQGNTIYF TGTGCCAGTAGTGCCGTACAGGGAAACACCATATATTTT
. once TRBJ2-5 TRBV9 CASSEEGRTETQYF TGTGCCAGCAGCGAAGAGGGGCGGACGGAGACCCAGTACTTC
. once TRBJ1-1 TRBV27 CASSLSNWGLFSEAFF TGTGCCAGCAGTTTATCGAACTGGGGGCTTTTCTCTGAAGCTTTCTTT
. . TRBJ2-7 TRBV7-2 CASSLPVKKYEQYF TGTGCCAGCAGCTTACCCGTCAAGAAATACGAGCAGTACTTC
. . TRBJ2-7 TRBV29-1 CSVVRDLSYEQYF TGCAGCGTTGTACGGGACCTTAGCTACGAGCAGTACTTC
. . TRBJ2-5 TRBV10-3 CAVGEQRRSQETQYF TGTGCCGTAGGCGAACAGCGAAGGAGTCAAGAGACCCAGTACTTC
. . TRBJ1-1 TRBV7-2 CASSLNRGTNTEAFF TGTGCCAGCAGCTTAAATCGGGGGACCAACACTGAAGCTTTCTTT
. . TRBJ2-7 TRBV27 CASSLTPAPVEQYF TGTGCCAGCAGTTTAACCCCCGCCCCGGTCGAGCAGTACTTC
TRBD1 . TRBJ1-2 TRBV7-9 CASSSRGQLYGYTF TGTGCCAGCAGCTCAAGGGGGCAGCTCTATGGCTACACCTTC
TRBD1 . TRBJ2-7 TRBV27 CASSGDRGYEQYF TGTGCCAGCAGTGGAGACAGGGGATACGAGCAGTACTTC
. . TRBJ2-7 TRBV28 CASIGNYEQYF TGTGCCAGCATTGGCAACTACGAGCAGTACTTC
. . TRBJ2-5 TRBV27 CASSLYGRAETQYF TGTGCCAGCAGTTTATATGGCAGGGCGGAGACCCAGTACTTC
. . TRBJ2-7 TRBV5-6 CASSSGSGLRIYEQYF TGTGCCAGCAGCTCAGGATCCGGACTTCGCATCTACGAGCAGTACTTC
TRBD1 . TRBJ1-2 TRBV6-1 CASSANPSTRGNYGYTF TGTGCCAGCAGTGCGAACCCCAGTACCAGGGGGAACTATGGCTACACCTTC